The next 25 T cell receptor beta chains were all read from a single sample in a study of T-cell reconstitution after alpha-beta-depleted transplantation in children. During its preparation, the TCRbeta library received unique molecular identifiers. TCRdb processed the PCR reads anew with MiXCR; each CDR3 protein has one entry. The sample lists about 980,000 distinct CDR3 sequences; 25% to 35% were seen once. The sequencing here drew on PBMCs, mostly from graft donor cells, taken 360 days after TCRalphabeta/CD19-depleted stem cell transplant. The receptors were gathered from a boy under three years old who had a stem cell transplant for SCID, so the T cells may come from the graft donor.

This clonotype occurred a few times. The CDR3 loop is CASSQDWAARGEKLFF. CDR3 nucleotides: TGCGCCAGCAGCCAAGACTGGGCCGCTCGGGGTGAAAAACTGTTTTTT. The rearrangement joins TRBV4-1 to TRBJ1-4; D is ambiguous. This CDR3 is built from 16 residues. V was trimmed by 0 bases and J by 7 bases, leaving 15 bases between them. CDR1 is MGHRA, CDR2 YSYEKL, per germline.

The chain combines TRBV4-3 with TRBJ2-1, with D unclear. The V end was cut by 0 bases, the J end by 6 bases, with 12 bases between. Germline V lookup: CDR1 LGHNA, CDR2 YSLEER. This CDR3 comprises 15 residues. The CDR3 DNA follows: TGCGCCAGCAGCCAAGAGCGACTGACTTTCAATGAGCAGTTCTTC. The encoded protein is CASSQERLTFNEQFF.

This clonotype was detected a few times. CDR3 sequence reads: CASSSGEYQPQHF. The CDR3 DNA sequence: TGTGCCAGCAGTTCCGGCGAGTATCAGCCCCAGCATTTT. This chain links TRBV6-5 with TRBJ1-5, with no clear D. The V gene's germline CDR1 is MNHEY and CDR2 SVGAGI. The CDR3 is made up of 13 amino acids. Trimming stripped 4 bases from V and 5 bases from J, with 9 bases between.

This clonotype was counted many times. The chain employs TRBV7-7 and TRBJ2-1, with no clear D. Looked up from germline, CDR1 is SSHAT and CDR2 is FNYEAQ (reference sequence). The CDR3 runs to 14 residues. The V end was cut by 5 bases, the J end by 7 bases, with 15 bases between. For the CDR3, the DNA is TGTGCCAGCAGCCCTATAGTAGGTCGGAATGAGCAGTTCTTC. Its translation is CASSPIVGRNEQFF.

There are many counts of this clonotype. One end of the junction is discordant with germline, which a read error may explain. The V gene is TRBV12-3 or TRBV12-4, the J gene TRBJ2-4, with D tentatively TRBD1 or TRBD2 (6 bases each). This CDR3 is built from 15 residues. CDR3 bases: TGTGCCAGCAGCTTAGGGGGGTTGGCCAAAAACATTCAGTACTTC. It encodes CASSLGGLAKNIQYF.

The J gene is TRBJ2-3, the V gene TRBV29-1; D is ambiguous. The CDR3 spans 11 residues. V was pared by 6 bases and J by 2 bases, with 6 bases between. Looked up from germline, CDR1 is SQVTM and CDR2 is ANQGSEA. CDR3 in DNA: TGCAGCGTGCCTCACACAGATACGCAGTATTTT. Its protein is CSVPHTDTQYF.

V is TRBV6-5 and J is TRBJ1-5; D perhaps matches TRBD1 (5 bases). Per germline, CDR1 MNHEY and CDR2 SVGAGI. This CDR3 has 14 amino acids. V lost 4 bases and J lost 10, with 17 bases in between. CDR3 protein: CASSSDSRKGPQHF. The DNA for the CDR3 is TGTGCCAGCAGTTCCGACAGCCGCAAAGGACCCCAGCATTTT.

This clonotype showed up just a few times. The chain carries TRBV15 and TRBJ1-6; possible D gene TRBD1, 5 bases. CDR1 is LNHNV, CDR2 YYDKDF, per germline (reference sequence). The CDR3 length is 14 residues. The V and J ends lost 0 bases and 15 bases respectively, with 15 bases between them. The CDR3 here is CATSRDRGLGNLHF. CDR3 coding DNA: TGTGCCACCAGCAGAGATCGGGGCCTGGGAAACCTCCACTTT.

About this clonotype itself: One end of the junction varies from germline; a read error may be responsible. CDR3 coding DNA: TGCAGTGTTAGACTAGGGGCTGTCACAGATACGCAGTATTTT. This codes for CSVRLGAVTDTQYF. The rearrangement uses TRBV20-1 and TRBJ2-3; weak D call: TRBD2 (6 bases). Germline V CDR1 and CDR2: DFQATT, SNEGSKA (reference sequence). CDR3 length: 14 residues.

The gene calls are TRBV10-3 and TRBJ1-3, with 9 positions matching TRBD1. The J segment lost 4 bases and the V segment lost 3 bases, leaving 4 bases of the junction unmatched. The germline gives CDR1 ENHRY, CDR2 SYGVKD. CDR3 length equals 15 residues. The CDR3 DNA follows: TGTGCCATCAGTGAACAGGGGGCGAAAGGAAACACCATATATTTT. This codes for CAISEQGAKGNTIYF.

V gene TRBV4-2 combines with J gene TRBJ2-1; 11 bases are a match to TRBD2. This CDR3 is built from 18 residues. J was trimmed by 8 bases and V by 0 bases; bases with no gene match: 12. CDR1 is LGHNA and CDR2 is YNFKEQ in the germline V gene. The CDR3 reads CASSQEWVSGGAPDEQFF. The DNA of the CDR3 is TGTGCCAGCAGCCAAGAATGGGTTAGCGGGGGGGCCCCCGATGAGCAGTTCTTC.

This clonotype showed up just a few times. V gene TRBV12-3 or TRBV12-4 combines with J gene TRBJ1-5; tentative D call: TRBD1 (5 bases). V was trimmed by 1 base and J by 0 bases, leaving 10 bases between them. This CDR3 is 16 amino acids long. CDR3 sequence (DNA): TGTGCCAGCAGTTTAGGCCAGGGCTATAGCAATCAGCCCCAGCATTTT. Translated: CASSLGQGYSNQPQHF.

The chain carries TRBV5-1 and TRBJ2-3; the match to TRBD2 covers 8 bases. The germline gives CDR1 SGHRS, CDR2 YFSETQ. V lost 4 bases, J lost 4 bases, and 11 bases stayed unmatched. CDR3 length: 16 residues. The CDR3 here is CASSPRGSGAADTQYF. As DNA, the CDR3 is TGCGCCAGCAGCCCCCGAGGTAGCGGGGCTGCAGATACGCAGTATTTT. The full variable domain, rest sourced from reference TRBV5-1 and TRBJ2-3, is KAGVTQTPRYLIKTRGQQVTLSCSPISGHRSVSWYQQTPGQGLQFLFEYFSETQRNKGNFPGRFSGRQFSNSRSEMNVSTLELGDSALYLCASSPRGSGAADTQYFGPGTRLTVL.

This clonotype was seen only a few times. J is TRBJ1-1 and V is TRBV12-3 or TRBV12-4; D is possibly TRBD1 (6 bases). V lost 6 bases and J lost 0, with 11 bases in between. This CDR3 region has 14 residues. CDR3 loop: CASRPAGVNTEAFF. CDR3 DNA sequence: TGTGCCAGCAGACCGGCAGGGGTGAACACTGAAGCTTTCTTT.

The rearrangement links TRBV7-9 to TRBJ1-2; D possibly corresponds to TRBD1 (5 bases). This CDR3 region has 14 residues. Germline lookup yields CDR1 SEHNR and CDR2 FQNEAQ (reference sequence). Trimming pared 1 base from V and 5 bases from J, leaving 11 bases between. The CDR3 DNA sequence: TGTGCCAGCAGCTTAGAGGACAACCTGTATGGCTACACCTTC. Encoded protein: CASSLEDNLYGYTF.

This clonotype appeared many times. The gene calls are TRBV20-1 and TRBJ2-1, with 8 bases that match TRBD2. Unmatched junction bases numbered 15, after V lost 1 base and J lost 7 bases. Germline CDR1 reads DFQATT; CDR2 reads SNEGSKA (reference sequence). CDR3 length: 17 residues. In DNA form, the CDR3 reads TGCAGTGCTAGAGTTCCCCGACTAGCGAGAATGGCTAATGAGCAGTTCTTC. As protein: CSARVPRLARMANEQFF.

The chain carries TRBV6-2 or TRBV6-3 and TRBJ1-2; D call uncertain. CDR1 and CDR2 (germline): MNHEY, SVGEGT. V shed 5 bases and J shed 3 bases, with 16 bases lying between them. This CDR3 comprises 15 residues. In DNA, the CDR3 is TGTGCCAGCAGTCGTTTGAATCTGGCGTACTATGGCTACACCTTC. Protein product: CASSRLNLAYYGYTF.

The CDR3 here is CASSLGWNLPNTGELFF. DNA for the CDR3: TGTGCCAGCAGCTTAGGCTGGAATTTACCGAACACCGGGGAGCTGTTTTTT. The J gene is TRBJ2-2, the V gene TRBV7-8; D not resolved. The germline CDR1 and CDR2 sequences are SGHVS and FQNEAQ. The CDR3 extends over 17 amino acids. V shed 1 base and J shed 0 bases, with 12 bases lying between them.

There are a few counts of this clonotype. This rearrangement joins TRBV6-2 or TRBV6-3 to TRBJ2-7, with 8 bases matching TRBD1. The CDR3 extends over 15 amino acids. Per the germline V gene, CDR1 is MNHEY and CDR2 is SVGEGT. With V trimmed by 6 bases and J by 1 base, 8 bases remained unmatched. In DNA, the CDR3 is TGTGCCAGCAGACGGCACAGGGGGTCTTCCTACGAGCAGTACTTC. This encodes CASRRHRGSSYEQYF.

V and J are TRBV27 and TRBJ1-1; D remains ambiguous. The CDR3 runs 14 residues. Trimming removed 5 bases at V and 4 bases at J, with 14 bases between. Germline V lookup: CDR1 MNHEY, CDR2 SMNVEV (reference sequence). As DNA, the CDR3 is TGTGCCAGCAGTGTCCAAGGTGGTGGCACTGAAGCTTTCTTT. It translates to CASSVQGGGTEAFF.

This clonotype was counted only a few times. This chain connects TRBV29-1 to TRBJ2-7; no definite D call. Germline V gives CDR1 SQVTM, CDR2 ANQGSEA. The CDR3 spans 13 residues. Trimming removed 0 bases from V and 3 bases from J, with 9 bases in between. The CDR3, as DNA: TGCAGCGTTGAAGATCGGACGAGCTACGAGCAGTACTTC. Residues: CSVEDRTSYEQYF.

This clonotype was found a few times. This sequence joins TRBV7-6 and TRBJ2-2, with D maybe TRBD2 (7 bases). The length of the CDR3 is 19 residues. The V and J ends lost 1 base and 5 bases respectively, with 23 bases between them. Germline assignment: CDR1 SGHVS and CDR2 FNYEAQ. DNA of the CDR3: TGTGCCAGCAGCTTAGAATTCCCGGGGGGCGACGGGGGGACCGGGGAGCTGTTTTTT. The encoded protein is CASSLEFPGGDGGTGELFF.

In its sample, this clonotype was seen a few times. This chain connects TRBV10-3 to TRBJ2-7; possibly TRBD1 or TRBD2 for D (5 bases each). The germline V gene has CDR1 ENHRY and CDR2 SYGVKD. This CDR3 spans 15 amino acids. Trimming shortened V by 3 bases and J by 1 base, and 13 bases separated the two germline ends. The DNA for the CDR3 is TGTGCCATCAGTGACAGGGAGCGTTTATCCTACGAGCAGTACTTC. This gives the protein CAISDRERLSYEQYF.

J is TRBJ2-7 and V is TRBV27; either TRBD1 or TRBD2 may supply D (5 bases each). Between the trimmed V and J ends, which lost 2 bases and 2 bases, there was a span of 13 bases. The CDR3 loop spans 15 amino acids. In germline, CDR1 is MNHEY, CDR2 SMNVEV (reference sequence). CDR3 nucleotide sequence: TGTGCCAGCAGTTTAGGGGGTAGGGTCGCCTACGAGCAGTACTTC. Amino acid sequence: CASSLGGRVAYEQYF.

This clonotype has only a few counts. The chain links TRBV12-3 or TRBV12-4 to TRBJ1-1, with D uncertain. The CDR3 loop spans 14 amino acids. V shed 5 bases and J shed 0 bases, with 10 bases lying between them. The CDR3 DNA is TGTGCCAGCAGTCAGGACGGAATGAACACTGAAGCTTTCTTT. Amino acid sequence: CASSQDGMNTEAFF.